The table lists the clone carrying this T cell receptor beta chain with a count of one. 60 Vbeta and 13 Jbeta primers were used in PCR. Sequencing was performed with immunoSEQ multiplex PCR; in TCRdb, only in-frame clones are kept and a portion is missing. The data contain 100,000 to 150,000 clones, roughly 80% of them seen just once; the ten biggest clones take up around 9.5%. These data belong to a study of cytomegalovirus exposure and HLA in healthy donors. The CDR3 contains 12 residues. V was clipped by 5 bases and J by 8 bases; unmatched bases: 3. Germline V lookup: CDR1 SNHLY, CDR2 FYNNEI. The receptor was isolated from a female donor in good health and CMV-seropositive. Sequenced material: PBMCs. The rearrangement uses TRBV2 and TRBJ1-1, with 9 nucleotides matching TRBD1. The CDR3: CASSTGGYEAFF. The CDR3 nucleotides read TGTGCCAGCAGTACAGGGGGCTACGAAGCTTTCTTT.